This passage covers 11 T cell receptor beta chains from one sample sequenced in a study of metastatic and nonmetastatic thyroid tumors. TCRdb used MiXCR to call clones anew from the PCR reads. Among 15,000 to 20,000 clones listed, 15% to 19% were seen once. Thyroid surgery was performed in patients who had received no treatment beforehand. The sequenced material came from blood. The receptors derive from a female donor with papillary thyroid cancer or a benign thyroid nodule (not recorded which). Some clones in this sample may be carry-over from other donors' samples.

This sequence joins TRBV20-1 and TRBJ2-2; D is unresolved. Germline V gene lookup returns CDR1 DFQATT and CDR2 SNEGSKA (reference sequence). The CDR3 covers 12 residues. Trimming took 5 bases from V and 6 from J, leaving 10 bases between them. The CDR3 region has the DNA TGCAGTGCTTTCCGGGTAGCCGGGGAGCTGTTTTTT. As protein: CSAFRVAGELFF.

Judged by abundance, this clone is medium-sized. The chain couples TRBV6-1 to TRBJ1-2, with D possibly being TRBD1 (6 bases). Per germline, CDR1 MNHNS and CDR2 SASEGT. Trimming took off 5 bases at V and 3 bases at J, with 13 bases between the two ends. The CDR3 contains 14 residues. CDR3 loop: CASSLGGRYYGYTF. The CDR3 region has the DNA TGTGCCAGCAGTTTAGGGGGGCGCTACTATGGCTACACCTTC.

The CDR3 sequence: CASSAGPGTGTSYEQYF. For the CDR3, the DNA is TGTGCCAGCAGCGCCGGTCCCGGGACTGGTACCTCCTACGAGCAGTACTTC. The chain joins TRBV11-1 to TRBJ2-7; tentatively, D is TRBD2 (6 bases). V was cut by 5 bases and J by 0 bases, with 20 bases left in between. This CDR3 spans 17 amino acids. Germline values: CDR1 SGHAT, CDR2 FQDESV (reference sequence).

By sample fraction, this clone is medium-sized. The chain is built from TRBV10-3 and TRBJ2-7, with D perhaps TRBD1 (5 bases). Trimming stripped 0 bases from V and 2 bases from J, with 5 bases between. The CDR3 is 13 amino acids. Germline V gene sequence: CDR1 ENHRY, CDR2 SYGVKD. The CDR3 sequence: CAISESQAYEQYF. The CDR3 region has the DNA TGTGCCATCAGTGAGTCACAGGCCTACGAGCAGTACTTC.

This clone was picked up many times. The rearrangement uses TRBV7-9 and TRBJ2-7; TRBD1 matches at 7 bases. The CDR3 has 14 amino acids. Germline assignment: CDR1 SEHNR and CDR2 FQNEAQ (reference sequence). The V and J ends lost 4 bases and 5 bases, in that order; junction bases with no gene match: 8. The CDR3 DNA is TGTGCCAGCAGCTCAAGACAGGGAAGCCACGAGCAGTACTTC. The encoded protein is CASSSRQGSHEQYF.

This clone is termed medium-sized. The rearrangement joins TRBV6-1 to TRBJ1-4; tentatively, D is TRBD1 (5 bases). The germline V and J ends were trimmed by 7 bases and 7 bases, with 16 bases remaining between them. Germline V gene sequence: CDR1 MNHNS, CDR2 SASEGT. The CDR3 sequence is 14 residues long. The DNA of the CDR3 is TGTGCCAGCAAAGTGGGGGGGGAGACTGAAAAACTGTTTTTT. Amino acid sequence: CASKVGGETEKLFF.

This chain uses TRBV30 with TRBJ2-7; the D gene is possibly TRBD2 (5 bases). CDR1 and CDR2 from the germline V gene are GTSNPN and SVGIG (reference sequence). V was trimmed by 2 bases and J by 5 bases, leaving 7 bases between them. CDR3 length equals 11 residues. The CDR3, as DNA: TGTGCCTGGAGTAGGGAGAACGAGCAGTACTTC. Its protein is CAWSRENEQYF.

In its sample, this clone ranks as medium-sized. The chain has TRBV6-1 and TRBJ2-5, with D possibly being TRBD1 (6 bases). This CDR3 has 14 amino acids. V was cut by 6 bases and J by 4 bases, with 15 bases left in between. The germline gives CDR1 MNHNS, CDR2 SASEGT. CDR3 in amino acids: CASSRAQGGETQYF. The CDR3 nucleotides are TGTGCCAGCAGCCGGGCACAGGGCGGAGAGACCCAGTACTTC.

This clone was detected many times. CDR3 in amino acids: CSASFLNTEAFF. CDR3 sequence (DNA): TGCAGTGCTAGTTTTTTGAACACTGAAGCTTTCTTT. This chain joins TRBV20-1 and TRBJ1-1; D remains unclear. The CDR3 loop spans 12 amino acids. V shed 3 bases and J shed 0 bases, with 5 bases lying between them. Germline CDR1 DFQATT, CDR2 SNEGSKA (reference sequence).

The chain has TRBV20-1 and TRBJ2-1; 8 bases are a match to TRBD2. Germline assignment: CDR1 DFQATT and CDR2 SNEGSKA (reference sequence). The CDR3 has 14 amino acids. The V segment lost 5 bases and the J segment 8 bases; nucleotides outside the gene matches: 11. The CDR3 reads CSAYGERELHEQFF. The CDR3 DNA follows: TGCAGTGCTTATGGTGAGCGGGAGTTGCATGAGCAGTTCTTC.

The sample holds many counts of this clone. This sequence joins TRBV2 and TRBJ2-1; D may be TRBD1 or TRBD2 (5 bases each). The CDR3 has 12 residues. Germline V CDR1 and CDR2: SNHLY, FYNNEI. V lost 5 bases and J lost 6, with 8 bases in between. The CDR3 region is CASSWGSNEQFF. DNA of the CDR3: TGTGCCAGCAGTTGGGGGAGCAATGAGCAGTTCTTC.